Listed here are 31 T cell receptor beta chains from one sample, sequenced in a study of response to subunit inactivated influenza vaccine. TCRdb passed the RT-PCR reads through MiXCR, listing each CDR3 protein once. This sample yields around 760,000 distinct CDR3 sequences, of which about 15% are seen a single time; less than 7% belongs to the top ten. Sequences were derived from PBMCs from blood, sampled 14 to 15 days before vaccination. The receptors stem from a man aged 50 or older who received an inactivated influenza vaccine.

The V and J genes are TRBV5-7 and TRBJ2-7; D could derive from TRBD1 or TRBD2 (5 bases each). TRBV5-7 falls under the ORF class, with uncertain function. The V and J ends lost 1 base and 3 bases respectively, with 14 bases between them. The CDR3 totals 15 residues. The CDR3 is CASSLRGLAFYEQYF. The CDR3 DNA follows: TGTGCCAGCAGCTTGAGGGGTCTAGCTTTCTACGAGCAGTACTTC.

The chain uses TRBV21-1 and TRBJ2-3; the table's D gene call, TRBD2, was not cross checked with the DNA. TRBV21-1 is tagged as a pseudogene. The CDR3 has 16 residues. The CDR3 loop reads CASSKLAGGPSDTQYF. CDR3 DNA sequence: TGTGCCAGCAGCAAATTGGCGGGAGGGCCATCAGATACGCAGTATTTT.

This clonotype was seen a handful of times. The genes are TRBV20-1 and TRBJ2-4; 9 nucleotides align to TRBD1. This CDR3 region has 14 residues. Per the germline V gene, CDR1 is DFQATT and CDR2 is SNEGSKA (reference sequence). Trimming took 4 bases from V and 6 from J; bases not matched to a gene: 7. CDR3 in DNA: TGCAGTGCTACCCGACAGGGGGTGACAAACATTCAGTACTTC. Its translation: CSATRQGVTNIQYF.

This clonotype was seen only a few times. The rearrangement uses TRBV19 and TRBJ2-3; unclear D gene. Trimming pared 10 bases from V and 11 bases from J, leaving 7 bases between. Germline CDR1 reads LNHDA; CDR2 reads SQIVND (reference sequence). CDR3 size: 8 residues. The CDR3 loop is CATFGQYF. The DNA for the CDR3 is TGTGCCACGTTCGGGCAGTATTTT. The variable domain in full, completed from reference TRBV19 and TRBJ2-3, reads DGGITQSPKYLFRKEGQNVTLSCEQNLNHDAMYWYRQDPGQGLRLIYYSQIVNDFQKGDIAEGYSVSREKKESFPLTVTSAQKNPTAFYLCATFGQYFGPGTRLTVL.

In this sample, this clonotype turned up many times. The gene calls are TRBV12-3 or TRBV12-4 and TRBJ2-2; no reliable D call. CDR3 length equals 14 residues. V gave up 6 bases and J gave up 4 bases, with 12 bases separating them. CDR3 in DNA: TGTGCCAGCAGAGGGCAGAAAGTCACCGGGGAGCTGTTTTTT. This translates into CASRGQKVTGELFF.

This clonotype was picked up a small number of times. V gene TRBV4-1 combines with J gene TRBJ1-5; no definite D call. CDR1 MGHRA and CDR2 YSYEKL come from the germline V gene. V lost 2 bases to trimming and J lost 3 bases, with 11 bases between them. This CDR3 spans 15 amino acids. The CDR3 protein is CASSQPGGVNQPQHF. CDR3 sequence (DNA): TGCGCCAGCAGCCAACCTGGCGGGGTCAATCAGCCCCAGCATTTT.

This clonotype has only a few counts. This chain connects TRBV4-1 to TRBJ1-5; 7 bases align to TRBD1. J gave up 7 bases and V 1 base, and 7 bases lay outside the gene matches. The CDR3 runs to 15 residues. Germline CDR1 MGHRA, CDR2 YSYEKL. The CDR3 is CASSQATGTKQPQHF. In DNA, the CDR3 is TGCGCCAGCAGCCAAGCGACAGGGACAAAACAGCCCCAGCATTTT.

The chain couples TRBV20-1 to TRBJ2-3; TRBD2 matches 10 bases. The CDR3 runs to 15 residues. The J segment lost 1 base and the V segment lost 5 bases, leaving 6 bases of the junction unmatched. Per the germline V gene, CDR1 is DFQATT and CDR2 is SNEGSKA (reference sequence). As DNA, the CDR3 is TGCAGTGCTGAGCGGGGGGGAAAAGGCACAGATACGCAGTATTTT. Protein sequence: CSAERGGKGTDTQYF.

The V call is TRBV27, the J call TRBJ2-2, with 11 nucleotides matching TRBD2. CDR1 is MNHEY, CDR2 SMNVEV, per germline (reference sequence). The CDR3 totals 17 residues. The V segment lost 4 bases and the J segment 5 bases; nucleotides outside the gene matches: 9. The chain's CDR3 is CASSSRSGRASTGELFF. In nucleotides, the CDR3 is TGTGCCAGCAGTTCCCGTAGCGGGAGGGCCTCGACCGGGGAGCTGTTTTTT.

This chain uses TRBV4-2 with TRBJ2-6, with D unclear. Trimming took 0 bases from V and 0 from J, leaving 9 bases between them. The germline V gene has CDR1 LGHNA and CDR2 YNFKEQ. The CDR3 length is 17 residues. The CDR3 loop is CASSQEPPSSGANVLTF. The CDR3, as DNA: TGTGCCAGCAGCCAAGAACCTCCCAGCTCTGGGGCCAACGTCCTGACTTTC.

The J gene is TRBJ2-1, the V gene TRBV9; 11 bases agree with TRBD2. CDR3 length equals 19 residues. Germline V gene data show CDR1 as SGDLS and CDR2 as YYNGEE. With V trimmed by 3 bases and J by 7 bases, 18 bases remained unmatched. The CDR3 DNA reads as TGTGCCAGCAGCGCCCCCGGGATAGCGGGGGGGGTCTGGGGAAATGAGCAGTTCTTC. Translating it yields CASSAPGIAGGVWGNEQFF. The variable domain in full, with the rest retrieved from reference TRBV9 and TRBJ2-1, is DSGVTQTPKHLITATGQRVTLRCSPRSGDLSVYWYQQSLDQGLQFLIQYYNGEERAKGNILERFSAQQFPDLHSELNLSSLELGDSALYFCASSAPGIAGGVWGNEQFFGPGTRLTVL.

This clonotype appeared a few times. The gene calls are TRBV9 and TRBJ2-7; no reliable D call. CDR1 and CDR2 (germline): SGDLS, YYNGEE. The V end was cut by 3 bases, the J end by 1 base, with 8 bases between. CDR3 length: 13 amino acids. This chain's CDR3 is CASSADESYEQYF. DNA of the CDR3: TGTGCCAGCAGCGCCGACGAATCCTACGAGCAGTACTTC.

The genes are TRBV5-4 and TRBJ2-1; 8 bases are shared with TRBD2. The CDR3 loop spans 17 amino acids. Germline V CDR1 and CDR2: SGHNT, YYREEE (reference sequence). The V gene end was trimmed by 6 bases and the J gene end by 0 bases; junction bases not matched to a gene: 11. In DNA, the CDR3 is TGTGCCAGCATTGGGTCTACTAGCGGTAGCTCCTACAATGAGCAGTTCTTC. Protein sequence: CASIGSTSGSSYNEQFF.

This rearrangement joins TRBV28 to TRBJ1-2; 7 bases are shared with TRBD1. The CDR3 has 12 residues. J gave up 2 bases and V 8 bases, and 2 bases lay outside the gene matches. The germline V gene encodes CDR1 MDHEN and CDR2 SYDVKM. The CDR3 sequence is CASRQGNYGYTF. DNA for the CDR3: TGTGCCAGCCGACAGGGAAACTATGGCTACACCTTC.

The sample holds many counts of this clonotype. This chain connects TRBV10-3 to TRBJ2-7; 7 nucleotides agree with TRBD1. V lost 4 bases to trimming and J lost 2 bases; unmatched junction nucleotides: 11. The CDR3 has 16 amino acids. CDR1 ENHRY and CDR2 SYGVKD come from the germline V gene. This CDR3 is CAISGLHRDSPYEQYF. CDR3 in DNA: TGTGCCATCAGTGGCCTCCACCGGGACAGCCCCTACGAGCAGTACTTC.

The V and J genes are TRBV4-3 and TRBJ2-7, with 7 bases aligning to TRBD2. The J segment lost 6 bases and the V segment lost 3 bases, leaving 14 bases of the junction unmatched. The germline V gene encodes CDR1 LGHNA and CDR2 YSLEER. CDR3 length: 16 residues. Here the CDR3 DNA reads TGCGCCAGCAGCCACGGAAGGATAGACGGGAGGTCCGAGCAGTACTTC. The encoded protein is CASSHGRIDGRSEQYF.

V gene TRBV5-1 combines with J gene TRBJ2-7; 11 nucleotides match TRBD1. Germline CDR1 SGHRS, CDR2 YFSETQ. V was clipped by 3 bases and J by 3 bases; unmatched bases: 8. The CDR3 contains 16 residues. The CDR3 nucleotides read TGCGCCAGCAGCTCGGCTCAGGGACAGGGGGTCTACGAGCAGTACTTC. Its protein is CASSSAQGQGVYEQYF.

The sample holds many counts of this clonotype. The chain joins TRBV6-2 or TRBV6-3 to TRBJ1-5, with D perhaps TRBD1 (5 bases). The CDR3 loop spans 14 amino acids. CDR1 is MNHEY, CDR2 SVGEGT, per germline. Trimming took 6 bases from V and 4 from J, leaving 13 bases between them. The CDR3 loop reads CASRRQSRNQPQHF. The CDR3 bases are TGTGCCAGCAGAAGACAGAGCCGGAATCAGCCCCAGCATTTT.

V and J are TRBV11-2 and TRBJ2-1; 12 nucleotides agree with TRBD2. Trimming took 2 bases from V and 3 from J; bases not matched to a gene: 8. The CDR3 length is 18 residues. CDR1 is SGHAT, CDR2 FQNNGV, per germline. The DNA for the CDR3 is TGTGCCAGCAGCTTAATTCCTAGCGGGGGGGCTGGCTACAATGAGCAGTTCTTC. Its translation: CASSLIPSGGAGYNEQFF.

In its sample, this clonotype was seen a few times. Relative to the germline gene, one junction end is altered; a read error may explain this. The rearrangement joins TRBV7-7 to TRBJ2-5, with 8 bases matching TRBD2. Looked up from germline, CDR1 is SSHAT and CDR2 is FNYEAQ (reference sequence). CDR3 length: 14 amino acids. The CDR3 region is CASSLAGFYETQYF. The CDR3 region has the DNA TGTGCTAGCAGCTTAGCGGGGTTTTACGAGACCCAGTACTTC.

This clonotype has more than one count but fewer than ten. V gene TRBV10-3 combines with J gene TRBJ2-3, with 8 bases matching TRBD2. The V segment lost 6 bases and the J segment 0 bases; nucleotides outside the gene matches: 2. Germline lookup yields CDR1 ENHRY and CDR2 SYGVKD. This CDR3 is built from 14 residues. The CDR3 loop is CAIRLAESTDTQYF. DNA for the CDR3: TGTGCCATCAGACTAGCGGAGAGCACAGATACGCAGTATTTT.

This clonotype has more than one count but fewer than ten. J is TRBJ2-1 and V is TRBV9; 9 bases are shared with TRBD2. The CDR3 totals 16 residues. Germline values: CDR1 SGDLS, CDR2 YYNGEE. Trimming cost V 0 bases and J 7 bases; bases outside gene matches: 8. This CDR3 is CASSVEGGRAKNEQFF. For the CDR3, the DNA is TGTGCCAGCAGCGTAGAGGGCGGGAGGGCCAAGAATGAGCAGTTCTTC.

Only a few counts were recorded for this clonotype. J is TRBJ1-2 and V is TRBV6-2 or TRBV6-3; no clear D. Trimming took off 6 bases at V and 8 bases at J, with 10 bases between the two ends. The CDR3 consists of 11 residues. Germline CDR1 is MNHEY and CDR2 is SVGEGT. CDR3 sequence: CASSQTIGYTF. In DNA, the CDR3 is TGTGCCAGCAGCCAGACAATCGGCTACACCTTC.

This rearrangement joins TRBV7-9 to TRBJ2-2; unclear D gene. Germline V gene data show CDR1 as SEHNR and CDR2 as FQNEAQ (reference sequence). With 10 bases removed from V and 0 bases from J, the gap between germline ends came to 9 bases. The CDR3 runs 13 residues. This CDR3 reads CATPGPNTGELFF. As DNA, the CDR3 is TGTGCCACTCCCGGACCGAACACCGGGGAGCTGTTTTTT.

This clonotype was seen a few times. The J gene is TRBJ1-1, the V gene TRBV19, with D unclear. Trimming removed 4 bases at V and 1 base at J, with 13 bases between. From germline, CDR1 is LNHDA and CDR2 SQIVND (reference sequence). CDR3 length: 15 residues. The CDR3 DNA reads TGTGCCAGTAGTAAAGACCCAGGATGGAACACTGAAGCTTTCTTT. Translated, it gives CASSKDPGWNTEAFF.

The V and J genes are TRBV5-1 and TRBJ2-7; the match to TRBD1 covers 7 bases. The CDR3 is 14 residues long. V lost 2 bases and J lost 2; bases outside the gene matches: 4. CDR1 is SGHRS and CDR2 is YFSETQ in the germline V gene. The CDR3 sequence: CASSLMTGPYEQYF. The CDR3 DNA reads TGCGCCAGCAGCTTAATGACAGGGCCCTACGAGCAGTACTTC.

In this sample, this clonotype turned up many times. The V call is TRBV5-6, the J call TRBJ2-1; D perhaps matches TRBD2 (6 bases). The CDR3 is made up of 12 amino acids. Germline CDR1 is SGHDT and CDR2 is YYEEEE. V was pared by 3 bases and J by 16 bases, with 17 bases between. CDR3 residues: CASSSWDSGFFF. The DNA of the CDR3 is TGTGCCAGCAGCTCTTGGGACTCGGGGTTTTTCTTC.

This clonotype was counted many times. This chain connects TRBV4-1 to TRBJ1-1; TRBD1 is a possible D gene (5 bases). The length of the CDR3 is 15 residues. The V end lost 0 bases, the J end lost 1 base, and 9 bases lay between the germline ends. The germline V gene has CDR1 MGHRA and CDR2 YSYEKL. The CDR3 nucleotides are TGCGCCAGCAGCCAAGATCACAGGAGGAACACTGAAGCTTTCTTT. This encodes CASSQDHRRNTEAFF.

The chain recombines TRBV20-1 with TRBJ1-2, with TRBD1 identical over 7 bases. V was pared by 0 bases and J by 4 bases, with 8 bases of the junction left unmatched. Germline CDR1 reads DFQATT; CDR2 reads SNEGSKA (reference sequence). The CDR3 has 15 amino acids. CDR3 nucleotides: TGCAGTGCTAGAGATCCGGTAGGGGGCTTCTATGGCTACACCTTC. Its translation: CSARDPVGGFYGYTF.

V is TRBV29-1 and J is TRBJ2-7; TRBD1 agrees at 11 bases. Per the germline V gene, CDR1 is SQVTM and CDR2 is ANQGSEA. The CDR3 totals 14 residues. Trimming at V came to 4 bases and at J to 6 bases, leaving 8 bases not matched to a gene. The CDR3 sequence: CSVVAGGTGGEQYF. CDR3 sequence (DNA): TGCAGCGTTGTCGCCGGTGGGACAGGGGGCGAGCAGTACTTC.

This chain connects TRBV10-3 to TRBJ2-3; 8 bases agree with TRBD2. CDR1 ENHRY and CDR2 SYGVKD come from the germline V gene. J gave up 4 bases and V 7 bases, and 7 bases lay outside the gene matches. This CDR3 has 14 amino acids. CDR3 loop: CAIKLTSVSDTQYF. CDR3 nucleotides: TGTGCCATCAAGTTGACTAGCGTATCAGATACGCAGTATTTT.